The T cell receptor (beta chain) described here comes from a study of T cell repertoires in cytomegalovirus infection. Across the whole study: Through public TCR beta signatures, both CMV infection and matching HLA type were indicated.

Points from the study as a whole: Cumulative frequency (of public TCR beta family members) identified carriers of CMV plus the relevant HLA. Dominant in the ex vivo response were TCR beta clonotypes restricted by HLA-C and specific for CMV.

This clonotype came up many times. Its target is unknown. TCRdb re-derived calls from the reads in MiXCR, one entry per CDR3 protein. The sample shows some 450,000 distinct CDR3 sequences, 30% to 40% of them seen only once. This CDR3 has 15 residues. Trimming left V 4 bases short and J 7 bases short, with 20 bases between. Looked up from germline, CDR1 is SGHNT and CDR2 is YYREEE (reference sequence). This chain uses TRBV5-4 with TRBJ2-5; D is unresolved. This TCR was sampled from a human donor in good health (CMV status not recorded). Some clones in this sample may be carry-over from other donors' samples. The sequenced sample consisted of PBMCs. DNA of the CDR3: TGTGCCAGCAGCCAAATCGCCGGGCCCCCAGGGACCCAGTACTTC. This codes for CASSQIAGPPGTQYF.